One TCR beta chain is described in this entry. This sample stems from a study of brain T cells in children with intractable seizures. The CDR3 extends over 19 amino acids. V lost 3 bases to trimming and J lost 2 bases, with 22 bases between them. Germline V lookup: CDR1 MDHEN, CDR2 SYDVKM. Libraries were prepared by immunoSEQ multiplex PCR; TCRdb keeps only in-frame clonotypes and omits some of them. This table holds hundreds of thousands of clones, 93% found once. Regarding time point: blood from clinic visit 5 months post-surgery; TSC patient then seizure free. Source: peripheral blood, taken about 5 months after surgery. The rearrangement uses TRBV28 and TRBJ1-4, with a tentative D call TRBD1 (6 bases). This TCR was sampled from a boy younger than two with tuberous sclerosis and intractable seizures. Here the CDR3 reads CASSFGLDSGDSTNEKLFF. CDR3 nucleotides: TGTGCCAGCAGTTTCGGGTTGGACAGCGGAGATTCTACTAATGAAAAACTGTTTTTT.